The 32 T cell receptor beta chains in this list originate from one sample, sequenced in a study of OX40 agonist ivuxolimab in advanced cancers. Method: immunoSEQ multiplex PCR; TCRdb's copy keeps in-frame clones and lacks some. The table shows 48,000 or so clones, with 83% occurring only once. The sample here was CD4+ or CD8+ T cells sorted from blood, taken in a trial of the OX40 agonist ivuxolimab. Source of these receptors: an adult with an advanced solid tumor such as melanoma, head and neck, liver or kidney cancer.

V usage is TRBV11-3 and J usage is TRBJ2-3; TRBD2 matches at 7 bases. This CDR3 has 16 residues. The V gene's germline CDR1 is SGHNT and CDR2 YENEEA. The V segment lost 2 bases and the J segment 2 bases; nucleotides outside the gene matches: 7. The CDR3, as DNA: TGTGCCAGCAGCTTACGGGCCGGGGGGTCCACAGATACGCAGTATTTT. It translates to CASSLRAGGSTDTQYF.

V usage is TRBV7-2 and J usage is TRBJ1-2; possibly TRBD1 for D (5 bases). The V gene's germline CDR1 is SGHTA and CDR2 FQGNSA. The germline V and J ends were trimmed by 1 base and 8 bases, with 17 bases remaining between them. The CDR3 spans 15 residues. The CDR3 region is CASSLDIGEIRGYTF. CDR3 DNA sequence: TGTGCCAGCAGCTTAGATATAGGGGAAATCCGCGGCTACACCTTC. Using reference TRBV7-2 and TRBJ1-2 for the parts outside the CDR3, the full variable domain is GAGVSQSPSNKVTEKGKDVELRCDPISGHTALYWYRQSLGQGLEFLIYFQGNSAPDKSGLPSDRFSAERTGGSVSTLTIQRTQQEDSAVYLCASSLDIGEIRGYTFGSGTRLTVV.

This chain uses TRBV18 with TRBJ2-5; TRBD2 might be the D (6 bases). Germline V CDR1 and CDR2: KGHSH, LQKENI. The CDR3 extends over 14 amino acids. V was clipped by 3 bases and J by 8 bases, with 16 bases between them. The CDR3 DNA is TGTGCCAGCTCACCGCGGAGGGACTCCGAAACCCAGTACTTC. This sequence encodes CASSPRRDSETQYF.

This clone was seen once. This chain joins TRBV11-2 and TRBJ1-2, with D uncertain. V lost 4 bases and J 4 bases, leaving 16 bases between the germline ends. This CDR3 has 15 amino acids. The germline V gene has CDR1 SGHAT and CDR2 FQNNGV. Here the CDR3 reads CASSSSFGELYGYTF. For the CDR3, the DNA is TGTGCCAGCAGCTCATCTTTCGGGGAGCTCTATGGCTACACCTTC.

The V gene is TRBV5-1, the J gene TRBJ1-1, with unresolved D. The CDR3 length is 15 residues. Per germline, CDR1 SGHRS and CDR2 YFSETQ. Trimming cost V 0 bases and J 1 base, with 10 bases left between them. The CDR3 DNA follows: TGCGCCAGCAGCTTGGAAGGGCGGGGGAACACTGAAGCTTTCTTT. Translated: CASSLEGRGNTEAFF.

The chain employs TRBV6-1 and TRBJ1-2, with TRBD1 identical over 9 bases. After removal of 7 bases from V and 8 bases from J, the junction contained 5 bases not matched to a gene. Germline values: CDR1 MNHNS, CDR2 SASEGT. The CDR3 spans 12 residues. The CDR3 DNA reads TGTGCCAGCACCACAGGGGGCGACGGCTACACCTTC. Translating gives CASTTGGDGYTF.

CDR3 protein: CASSEVTATEAFF. The CDR3, as DNA: TGTGCCAGCAGTGAAGTGACGGCCACTGAAGCTTTCTTT. This chain connects TRBV6-1 to TRBJ1-1; D uncertain. The CDR3 runs 13 residues. V lost 1 base, J lost 4 bases, and 7 bases lay in between. The germline gives CDR1 MNHNS, CDR2 SASEGT.

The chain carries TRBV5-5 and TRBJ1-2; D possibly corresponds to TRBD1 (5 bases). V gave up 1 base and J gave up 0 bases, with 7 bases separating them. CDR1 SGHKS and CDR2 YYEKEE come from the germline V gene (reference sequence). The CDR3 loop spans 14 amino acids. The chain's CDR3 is CASSLQGTNYGYTF. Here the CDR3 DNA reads TGTGCCAGCAGCTTGCAGGGCACTAACTATGGCTACACCTTC.

The CDR3 nucleotides read TGCAGCGTTGGTAGTAGCGGGGGACCCAATCCTACCCAAGAGACCCAGTACTTC. Translation: CSVGSSGGPNPTQETQYF. This chain connects TRBV29-1 to TRBJ2-5, with TRBD2 matching over 9 bases. The CDR3 contains 18 residues. CDR1 and CDR2 from the germline V gene are SQVTM and ANQGSEA. V gave up 4 bases and J gave up 1 base; unmatched junction bases: 16.

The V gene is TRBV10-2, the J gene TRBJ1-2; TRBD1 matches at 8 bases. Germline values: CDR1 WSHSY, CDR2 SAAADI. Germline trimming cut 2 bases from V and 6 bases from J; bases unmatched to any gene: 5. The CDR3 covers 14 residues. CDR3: CASSEPRTGNGYTF. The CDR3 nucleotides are TGCGCCAGCAGTGAGCCCCGGACAGGGAATGGCTACACCTTC.

CDR3 residues: CASSATGEDEKLFF. In DNA form, the CDR3 reads TGTGCCAGTAGTGCCACAGGGGAAGATGAAAAACTGTTTTTT. The rearrangement uses TRBV19 and TRBJ1-4; 7 bases are shared with TRBD1. The CDR3 is made up of 14 amino acids. Germline V CDR1 and CDR2: LNHDA, SQIVND (reference sequence). The J segment lost 6 bases and the V segment lost 5 bases, leaving 6 bases of the junction unmatched. The variable domain in full, with the rest retrieved from reference TRBV19 and TRBJ1-4, is DGGITQSPKYLFRKEGQNVTLSCEQNLNHDAMYWYRQDPGQGLRLIYYSQIVNDFQKGDIAEGYSVSREKKESFPLTVTSAQKNPTAFYLCASSATGEDEKLFFGSGTQLSVL.

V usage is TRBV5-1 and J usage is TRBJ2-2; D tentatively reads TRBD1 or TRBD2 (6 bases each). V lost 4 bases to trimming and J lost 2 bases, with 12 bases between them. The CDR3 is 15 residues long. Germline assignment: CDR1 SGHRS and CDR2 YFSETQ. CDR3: CASSVRDTNTGELFF. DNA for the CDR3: TGCGCCAGCAGCGTGCGGGACACAAACACCGGGGAGCTGTTTTTT. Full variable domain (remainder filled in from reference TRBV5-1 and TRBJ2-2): KAGVTQTPRYLIKTRGQQVTLSCSPISGHRSVSWYQQTPGQGLQFLFEYFSETQRNKGNFPGRFSGRQFSNSRSEMNVSTLELGDSALYLCASSVRDTNTGELFFGEGSRLTVL.

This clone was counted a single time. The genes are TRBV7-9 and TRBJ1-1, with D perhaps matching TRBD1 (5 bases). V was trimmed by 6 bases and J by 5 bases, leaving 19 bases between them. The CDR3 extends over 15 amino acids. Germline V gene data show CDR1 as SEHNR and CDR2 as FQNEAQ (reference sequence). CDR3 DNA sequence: TGTGCCAGCAGTCCCTCGGTTGGGGGAGGAACTGAAGCTTTCTTT. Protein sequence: CASSPSVGGGTEAFF.

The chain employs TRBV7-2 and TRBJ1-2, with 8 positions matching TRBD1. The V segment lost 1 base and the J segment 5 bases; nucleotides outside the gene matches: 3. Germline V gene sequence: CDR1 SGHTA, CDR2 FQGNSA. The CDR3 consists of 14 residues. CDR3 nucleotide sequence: TGTGCCAGCAGCTTAGTACGACAGGGGTATGGCTACACCTTC. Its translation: CASSLVRQGYGYTF.

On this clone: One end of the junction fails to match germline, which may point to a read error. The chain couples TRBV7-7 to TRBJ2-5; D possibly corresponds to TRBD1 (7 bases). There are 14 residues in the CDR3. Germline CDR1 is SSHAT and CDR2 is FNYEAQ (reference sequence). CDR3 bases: TGTGCTAGCAGCTTAGCGGACAGGCAAGAGACCCAGTACTTC. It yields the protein CASSLADRQETQYF.

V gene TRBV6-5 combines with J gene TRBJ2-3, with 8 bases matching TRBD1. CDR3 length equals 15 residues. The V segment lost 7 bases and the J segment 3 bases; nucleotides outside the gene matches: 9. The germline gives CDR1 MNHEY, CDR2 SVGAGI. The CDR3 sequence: CASKPWTGKTDTQYF. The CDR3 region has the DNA TGTGCCAGCAAACCTTGGACAGGGAAAACAGATACGCAGTATTTT.

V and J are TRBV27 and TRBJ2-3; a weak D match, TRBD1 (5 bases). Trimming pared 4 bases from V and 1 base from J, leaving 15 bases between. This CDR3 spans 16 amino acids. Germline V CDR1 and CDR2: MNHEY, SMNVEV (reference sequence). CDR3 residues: CASSSPSTVGTDTQYF. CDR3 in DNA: TGTGCCAGCAGTTCGCCCTCGACAGTCGGCACAGATACGCAGTATTTT.

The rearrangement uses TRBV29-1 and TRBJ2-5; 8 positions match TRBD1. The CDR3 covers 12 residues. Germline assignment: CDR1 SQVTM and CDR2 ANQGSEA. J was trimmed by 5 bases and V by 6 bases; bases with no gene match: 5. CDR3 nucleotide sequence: TGCAGCGTCGACAGGGGCGGGGAGACCCAGTACTTC. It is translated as CSVDRGGETQYF.

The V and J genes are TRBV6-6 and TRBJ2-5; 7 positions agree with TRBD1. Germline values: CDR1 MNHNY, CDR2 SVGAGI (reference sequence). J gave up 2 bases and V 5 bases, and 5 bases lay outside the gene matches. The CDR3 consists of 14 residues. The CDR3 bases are TGTGCCAGCAGTGAGGGACAGACACAAGAGACCCAGTACTTC. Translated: CASSEGQTQETQYF.

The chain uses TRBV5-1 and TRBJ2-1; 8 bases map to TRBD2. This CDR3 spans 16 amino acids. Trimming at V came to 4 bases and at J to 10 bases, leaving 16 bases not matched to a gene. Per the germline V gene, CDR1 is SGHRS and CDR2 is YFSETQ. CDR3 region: CASSPSGSGGSEEQFF. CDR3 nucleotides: TGCGCCAGCAGCCCGAGTGGGAGCGGGGGTAGTGAAGAGCAGTTCTTC.

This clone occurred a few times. The CDR3 is CASRDSHYSNQPQHF. The CDR3 coding sequence is TGTGCCAGCAGGGACAGCCATTATAGCAATCAGCCCCAGCATTTT. The chain is built from TRBV2 and TRBJ1-5; D perhaps matches TRBD1 (6 bases). The CDR3 consists of 15 residues. The V gene lost 6 bases and the J gene lost 0 bases, with 12 bases spanning the gap. CDR1 is SNHLY, CDR2 FYNNEI, per germline.

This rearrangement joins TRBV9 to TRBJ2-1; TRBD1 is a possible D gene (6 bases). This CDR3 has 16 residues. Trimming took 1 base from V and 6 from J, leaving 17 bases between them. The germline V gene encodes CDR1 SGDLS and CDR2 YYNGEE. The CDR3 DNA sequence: TGTGCCAGCAGCGTACAGGGGTATTGGGGGAGCAATGAGCAGTTCTTC. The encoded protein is CASSVQGYWGSNEQFF.

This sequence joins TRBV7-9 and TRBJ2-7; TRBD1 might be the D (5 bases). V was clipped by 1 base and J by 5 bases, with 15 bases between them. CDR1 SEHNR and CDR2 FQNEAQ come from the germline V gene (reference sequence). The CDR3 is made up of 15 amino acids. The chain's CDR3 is CASSLVSGLVNEQYF. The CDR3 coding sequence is TGTGCCAGCAGCTTAGTGTCAGGGTTAGTGAACGAGCAGTACTTC.

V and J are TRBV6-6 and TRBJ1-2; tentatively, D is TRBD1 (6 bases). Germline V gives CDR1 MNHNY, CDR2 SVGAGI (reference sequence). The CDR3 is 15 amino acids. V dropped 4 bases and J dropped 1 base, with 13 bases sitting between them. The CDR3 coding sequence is TGTGCCAGCAGTTCCGGACAGCCCGATAACTATGGCTACACCTTC. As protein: CASSSGQPDNYGYTF.

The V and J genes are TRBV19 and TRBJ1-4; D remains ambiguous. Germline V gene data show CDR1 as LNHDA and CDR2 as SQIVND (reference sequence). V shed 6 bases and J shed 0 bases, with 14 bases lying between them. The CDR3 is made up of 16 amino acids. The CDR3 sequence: CASSPQSPATNEKLFF. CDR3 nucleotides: TGTGCCAGTAGCCCACAGTCCCCTGCAACTAATGAAAAACTGTTTTTT.

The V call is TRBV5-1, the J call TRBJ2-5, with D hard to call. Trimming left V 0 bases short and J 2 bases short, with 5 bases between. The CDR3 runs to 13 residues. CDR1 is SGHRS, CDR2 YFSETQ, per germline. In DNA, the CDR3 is TGCGCCAGCAGCTTGGGTTTACAAGAGACCCAGTACTTC. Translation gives CASSLGLQETQYF.

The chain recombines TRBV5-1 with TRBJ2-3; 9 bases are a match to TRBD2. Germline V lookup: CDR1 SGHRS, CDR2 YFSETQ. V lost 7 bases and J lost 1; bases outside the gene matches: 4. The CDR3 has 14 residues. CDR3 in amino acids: CASAQRGGTDTQYF. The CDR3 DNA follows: TGCGCCAGCGCCCAGCGGGGGGGCACAGATACGCAGTATTTT.

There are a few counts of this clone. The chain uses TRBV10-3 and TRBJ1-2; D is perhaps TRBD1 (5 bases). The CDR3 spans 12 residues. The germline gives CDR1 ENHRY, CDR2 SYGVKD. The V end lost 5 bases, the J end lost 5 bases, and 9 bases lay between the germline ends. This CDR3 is CAISLRTYGYTF. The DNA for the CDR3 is TGTGCCATCAGTTTAAGGACATATGGCTACACCTTC.

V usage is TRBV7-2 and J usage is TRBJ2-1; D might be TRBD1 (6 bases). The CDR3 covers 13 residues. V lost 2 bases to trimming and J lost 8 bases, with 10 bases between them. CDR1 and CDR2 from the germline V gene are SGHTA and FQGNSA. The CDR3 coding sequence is TGTGCCAGCAGCTTAACAGGGTTGGATGAGCAGTTCTTC. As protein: CASSLTGLDEQFF.

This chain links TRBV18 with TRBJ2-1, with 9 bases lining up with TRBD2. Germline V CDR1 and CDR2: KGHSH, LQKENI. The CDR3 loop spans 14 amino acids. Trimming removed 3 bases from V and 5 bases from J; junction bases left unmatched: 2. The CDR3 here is CASSPASGDNEQFF. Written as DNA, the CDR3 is TGTGCCAGCTCACCGGCTAGCGGGGACAATGAGCAGTTCTTC. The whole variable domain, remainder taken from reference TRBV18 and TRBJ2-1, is NAGVMQNPRHLVRRRGQEARLRCSPMKGHSHVYWYRQLPEEGLKFMVYLQKENIIDESGMPKERFSAEFPKEGPSILRIQQVVRGDSAAYFCASSPASGDNEQFFGPGTRLTVL.

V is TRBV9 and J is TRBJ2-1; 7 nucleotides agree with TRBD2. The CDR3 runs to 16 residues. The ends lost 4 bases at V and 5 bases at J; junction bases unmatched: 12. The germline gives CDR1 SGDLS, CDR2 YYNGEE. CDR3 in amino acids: CASSPRGEGMNNEQFF. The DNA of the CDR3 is TGTGCCAGCAGCCCCCGAGGGGAGGGGATGAACAATGAGCAGTTCTTC.

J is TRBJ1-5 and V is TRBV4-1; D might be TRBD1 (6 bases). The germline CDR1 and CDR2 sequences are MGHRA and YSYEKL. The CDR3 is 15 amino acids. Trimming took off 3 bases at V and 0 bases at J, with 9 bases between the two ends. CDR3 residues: CASSQGAISNQPQHF. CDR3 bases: TGCGCCAGCAGCCAGGGGGCTATTAGCAATCAGCCCCAGCATTTT.